Listed below are T cell receptor beta chains from one sample, sequenced in a study of cytomegalovirus exposure and HLA in healthy donors. Sequencing used immunoSEQ multiplex PCR; TCRdb keeps in-frame clones, though not all of them. The sample lists 70,000 to 95,000 clones; 75% to 85% were seen once. Material for sequencing was PBMCs. All receptors come from a man between 18 and 35 years old in good health and CMV-seronegative. Each CDR3 is given with its conserved first and last residue. D genes are given only for firm matches. The size of a clone is reported for some rows only, either as once, few or many, or as a class for expanded clones.

>-|TRBV6-5|TRBD2|TRBJ2-2
CASSLVRGAGELFF
TGTGCCAGCAGTTTGGTGCGGGGGGCCGGGGAGCTGTTTTTT
>-|TRBV5-1|TRBD1|TRBJ2-5
CASSSASDRGETQYF
TGCGCCAGCAGTTCCGCGAGTGACAGGGGAGAGACCCAGTACTTC
>-|TRBV19|-|TRBJ2-2
CASSMTGNTGELFF
TGTGCCAGTAGTATGACAGGGAACACCGGGGAGCTGTTTTTT
>-|TRBV7-9|TRBD1|TRBJ2-7
CACTGQGTYEQYF
TGTGCCTGCACAGGACAGGGCACCTACGAGCAGTACTTC
>-|TRBV7-9|TRBD1|TRBJ1-5
CASSDPGGGQPQHF
TGTGCCAGCAGCGACCCAGGGGGTGGGCAGCCCCAGCATTTT
>-|TRBV7-7|TRBD2|TRBJ2-1
CASSLGLAGDNEQFF
TGTGCCAGCAGCTTGGGACTAGCGGGAGACAATGAGCAGTTCTTC
>-|TRBV7-9|TRBD1|TRBJ2-1
CASSPGTGDLNEQFF
TGTGCCAGCAGCCCCGGGACAGGGGATCTCAATGAGCAGTTCTTC
>-|TRBV5-6|-|TRBJ1-2
CASSLRVYNYGYTF
TGTGCCAGCAGCTTGCGGGTGTATAACTATGGCTACACCTTC
>-|TRBV6-1|-|TRBJ1-6
CASSAPLGGVSGYNSPLHF
TGTGCCAGCAGTGCCCCGCTTGGAGGGGTGTCGGGATATAATTCACCCCTCCACTTT
>-|TRBV7-9|TRBD1|TRBJ1-2
CSSSSAGQGAIYGYTF
TGTTCCAGCAGCTCCGCGGGACAGGGGGCTATCTATGGCTACACCTTC
>once|TRBV7-8|-|TRBJ1-4
CASGRALGDEKLFF
TGTGCCAGCGGCCGAGCCCTGGGAGATGAAAAACTGTTTTTT
>few|TRBV25-1|TRBD1|TRBJ2-1
CASTRSGQGNEQFF
TGTGCCAGCACGCGCTCGGGACAGGGAAATGAGCAGTTCTTC
>-|TRBV7-9|-|TRBJ2-5
CASSPQGREETQYF
TGTGCCAGCAGCCCCCAAGGCAGGGAAGAGACCCAGTACTTC
>-|TRBV14|TRBD1|TRBJ2-1
CASSQMDRGSDEQFF
TGTGCCAGCAGCCAAATGGACAGGGGAAGCGATGAGCAGTTCTTC
>-|TRBV7-9|-|TRBJ1-4
CASSLGTATNEKLFF
TGTGCCAGCAGCTTAGGTACAGCAACTAATGAAAAACTGTTTTTT
>-|TRBV6-1|-|TRBJ1-2
CASSEADYGYTF
TGTGCCAGCAGTGAGGCCGACTATGGCTACACCTTC
>-|TRBV9|TRBD1|TRBJ1-1
CASRGAGGNAEAFF
TGTGCCAGCAGGGGGGCAGGGGGAAATGCTGAAGCTTTCTTT
>-|TRBV2|TRBD1|TRBJ1-5
CASRAGTGVGAQHF
TGTGCCAGCAGGGCCGGGACAGGGGTCGGGGCCCAGCATTTT
>-|TRBV7-2|-|TRBJ1-1
CASSLGGGSEAFF
TGTGCCAGCAGCTTAGGGGGGGGAAGTGAAGCTTTCTTT
>once|TRBV19|-|TRBJ1-1
CATIGGAIGDTEAFF
TGTGCCACAATCGGGGGGGCGATCGGGGACACTGAAGCTTTCTTT
>-|TRBV27|-|TRBJ2-1
CASSLPGGGEYNEQFF
TGTGCCAGCAGTTTACCGGGGGGCGGGGAGTACAATGAGCAGTTCTTC
>-|TRBV29-1|TRBD1|TRBJ2-1
CSVEDSQGASYNEQFF
TGCAGCGTTGAAGATTCCCAGGGGGCCTCCTACAATGAGCAGTTCTTC
>-|TRBV14|TRBD1|TRBJ1-1
CASSLTGGTEAFF
TGTGCCAGCAGCCTGACAGGGGGCACTGAAGCTTTCTTT
>-|TRBV7-2|TRBD1|TRBJ2-2
CASSLWTGNTGELFF
TGTGCCAGCAGCCTATGGACAGGAAACACCGGGGAGCTGTTTTTT
>-|TRBV5-1|TRBD1|TRBJ1-2
CASSLEAQGARGYTF
TGCGCCAGCAGCTTGGAGGCACAGGGGGCGCGGGGCTACACCTTC
>-|TRBV6-6|-|TRBJ1-1
CASGRGYTEAFF
TGTGCCAGCGGCCGAGGGTACACTGAAGCTTTCTTT
>few|TRBV13|-|TRBJ2-1
CASSPSINEQFF
TGTGCCAGCAGCCCAAGCATAAATGAGCAGTTCTTC
>-|TRBV9|-|TRBJ2-2
CASSVRASVSTGELFF
TGTGCCAGCAGCGTCAGAGCGAGTGTAAGCACCGGGGAGCTGTTTTTT
>-|TRBV7-2|-|TRBJ2-7
CASSRMYEQYF
TGTGCCAGCAGTCGTATGTACGAGCAGTACTTC
>-|TRBV18|-|TRBJ1-4
CASSRSRLGGEKLFF
TGTGCCAGCTCACGCTCCCGGCTGGGAGGGGAAAAACTGTTTTTT
>-|TRBV18|TRBD1|TRBJ1-1
CASSPLFTGGGDTEAFF
TGTGCCAGCTCACCACTCTTCACAGGGGGTGGGGACACTGAAGCTTTCTTT
>-|TRBV7-9|TRBD1|TRBJ1-2
CASTLDPRTGDGYTF
TGTGCCAGCACCTTAGACCCCAGGACAGGGGATGGCTACACCTTC
>few|TRBV6-5|-|TRBJ2-7
CASAVRPSYEQYF
TGTGCCAGCGCGGTGCGGCCTTCCTACGAGCAGTACTTC
>-|TRBV13|-|TRBJ1-1
CASSPQVNSMNTEAFF
TGTGCCAGCAGCCCCCAGGTGAACAGCATGAACACTGAAGCTTTCTTT
>-|TRBV19|TRBD1|TRBJ1-5
CASARDRAGNQPQHF
TGTGCCAGTGCACGGGACAGGGCAGGCAATCAGCCCCAGCATTTT
>-|TRBV14|-|TRBJ1-4
CASSHLQATNEKLFF
TGTGCCAGCAGCCATCTACAGGCAACTAATGAAAAACTGTTTTTT
>-|TRBV5-8|TRBD1|TRBJ2-7
CASSAGQGPPTKQYF
TGTGCCAGCAGCGCGGGACAGGGACCCCCTACGAAGCAGTACTTC
>-|TRBV5-1|TRBD1|TRBJ2-7
CASSLEGTGYQPEQYF
TGCGCCAGCAGCTTGGAGGGGACAGGGTATCAGCCCGAGCAGTACTTC
>-|TRBV7-2|TRBD1|TRBJ1-2
CASSPTGGQGYGYTF
TGTGCCAGCAGCCCCACGGGGGGACAGGGATATGGCTACACCTTC
>-|TRBV11-2|TRBD2|TRBJ2-3
CASSLERGVQYF
TGTGCCAGCAGCTTAGAGCGGGGGGTGCAGTATTTT
>-|TRBV5-1|TRBD1|TRBJ1-2
CASSGGQGADGYTF
TGCGCCAGCAGCGGCGGACAGGGGGCAGATGGCTACACCTTC
>-|TRBV6-1|-|TRBJ1-1
CAIQNPGTMNTEAFF
TGTGCCATTCAGAACCCCGGGACAATGAACACTGAAGCTTTCTTT
>-|TRBV29-1|-|TRBJ1-2
CAGGKGDYGYTF
TGCGCGGGGGGGAAGGGGGACTATGGCTACACCTTC
>-|TRBV7-9|TRBD2|TRBJ2-2
CASRGGTGELFF
TGTGCCAGCAGGGGGGGGACCGGGGAGCTGTTTTTT
>-|TRBV21-1|-|TRBJ1-2
CASGKGTGVAEGTYTF
-
>-|TRBV7-8|TRBD2|TRBJ2-5
CASSSVRGEGQETQYF
TGTGCCAGCAGCTCCGTTCGCGGGGAGGGTCAAGAGACCCAGTACTTC
>few|TRBV18|TRBD1|TRBJ1-2
CASSPGTGGEVYGYTF
TGTGCCAGCTCACCAGGGACAGGGGGCGAGGTCTATGGCTACACCTTC
>-|TRBV7-2|TRBD1|TRBJ1-5
CASSPKLQGAHSNQPQHF
TGTGCCAGCAGCCCCAAACTACAGGGGGCTCATAGCAATCAGCCCCAGCATTTT
>-|TRBV27|-|TRBJ1-6
CASNALFNTGNNSPLHF
TGTGCCAGCAACGCTCTATTCAATACAGGGAATAATTCACCCCTCCACTTT
>-|TRBV7-2|TRBD1|TRBJ2-7
CASSLDRGHSYEQYF
TGTGCCAGCAGCCTTGACAGGGGCCACTCCTACGAGCAGTACTTC